The 31 T cell receptor beta chains reported below all come from one sample, sequenced in a study of T cell repertoires in cytomegalovirus infection. Antigens of these TCRs are unknown. TCRdb re-derived calls from the reads in MiXCR, one entry per CDR3 protein. Of about a million distinct CDR3 sequences listed, 25% to 40% are singletons. The sample here was cultured CD8+ T cells from PBMCs, taken from culture after CMV antigen stimulation. Receptor source: a human donor in good health (CMV status not recorded). Some clones in this sample may be carry-over from other donors' samples.

This clonotype occurred once. The chain employs TRBV28 and TRBJ1-5; D gene unclear. The CDR3 loop spans 14 amino acids. V shed 7 bases and J shed 1 base, with 11 bases lying between them. From germline, CDR1 is MDHEN and CDR2 SYDVKM. CDR3 loop: CASIFLGSNQPQHF. The CDR3 nucleotides read TGTGCCAGCATTTTTCTAGGAAGCAATCAGCCCCAGCATTTT.

This chain uses TRBV7-9 with TRBJ2-3, with 8 bases that match TRBD1. The CDR3 is 15 residues long. CDR1 is SEHNR, CDR2 FQNEAQ, per germline (reference sequence). V was clipped by 4 bases and J by 0 bases; unmatched bases: 3. CDR3 DNA: TGTGCCAGCAGCTCAGGGGGCGCAAGCACAGATACGCAGTATTTT. Its translation: CASSSGGASTDTQYF.

This chain joins TRBV5-6 and TRBJ1-5, with TRBD1 identical over 7 bases. The CDR3 runs 15 residues. Germline CDR1 is SGHDT and CDR2 is YYEEEE. V lost 4 bases and J lost 6; bases outside the gene matches: 10. CDR3 region: CASSVGGGGGQPQHF. The CDR3 DNA is TGTGCCAGCAGCGTGGGAGGGGGCGGTGGTCAGCCCCAGCATTTT.

Comments on this clonotype: The junction departs from germline at one end; a sequencing error may be responsible. This chain uses TRBV12-3 or TRBV12-4 with TRBJ1-5; TRBD1 might be the D (6 bases). The CDR3 covers 14 residues. CDR3 nucleotides: TGTGCCGGCAGTTTAGGGCAGGGGTATCAGCCCCAGCATTTT. Its translation: CAGSLGQGYQPQHF.

The J gene is TRBJ1-2, the V gene TRBV6-2 or TRBV6-3, with 9 bases lining up with TRBD1. This CDR3 is built from 13 residues. The junction had 5 bases not matched to a gene; V was cut back by 8 bases and J by 4 bases. Germline CDR1 is MNHEY and CDR2 is SVGEGT. CDR3 region: CASGQGTPYGYTF. DNA of the CDR3: TGTGCCAGCGGACAGGGGACTCCCTATGGCTACACCTTC.

Only a few counts were recorded for this clonotype. This chain links TRBV6-5 with TRBJ2-3; 9 nucleotides agree with TRBD1. CDR1 is MNHEY and CDR2 is SVGAGI in the germline V gene. V was pared by 6 bases and J by 1 base, with 8 bases of the junction left unmatched. The CDR3 extends over 16 amino acids. The CDR3 reads CASSLRDRVGTDTQYF. CDR3 sequence (DNA): TGTGCCAGCAGCCTACGGGACAGGGTGGGCACAGATACGCAGTATTTT.

This rearrangement joins TRBV5-4 to TRBJ2-7, with a possible D match to TRBD1 (5 bases). Trimming took 0 bases from V and 6 from J, leaving 13 bases between them. Germline CDR1 is SGHNT and CDR2 is YYREEE (reference sequence). The CDR3 runs to 14 residues. The CDR3 DNA sequence: TGTGCCAGCAGCTTGGGTTCAGGGTACCGCGAGCAGTACTTC. Translating gives CASSLGSGYREQYF.

This clonotype has ten or more counts. V and J are TRBV7-2 and TRBJ1-6; D is undetermined. From germline, CDR1 is SGHTA and CDR2 FQGNSA. The ends were cut back, 1 base at V and 6 bases at J, with 4 bases in the middle. The CDR3 sequence is 13 residues long. CDR3 region: CASSLEANSPLHF. The CDR3 DNA is TGTGCCAGCAGCTTAGAAGCTAATTCACCCCTCCACTTT.

The chain couples TRBV7-6 to TRBJ1-5, with D uncertain. Germline-derived CDR1 and CDR2 are SGHVS and FNYEAQ. The CDR3 is 14 amino acids. V lost 4 bases to trimming and J lost 4 bases, with 11 bases between them. CDR3 sequence: CASSSSPGNQPQHF. The CDR3 DNA reads as TGTGCCAGCAGCTCAAGTCCCGGGAATCAGCCCCAGCATTTT.

A word on this clonotype: Given a much more abundant clone one base away, this may be a read error. V and J are TRBV7-8 and TRBJ1-2, with a weak D call TRBD1 (5 bases). The CDR3 has 15 residues. Germline CDR1 reads SGHVS; CDR2 reads FQNEAQ. CDR3 in DNA: TGTGCCAGCAGCTTCAAGGGACTTGGAGACTATGACTACACCTTC. Translating gives CASSFKGLGDYDYTF.

In its sample, this clonotype was seen a few times. V usage is TRBV28 and J usage is TRBJ1-5; D is unresolved. This CDR3 spans 16 amino acids. CDR1 is MDHEN and CDR2 is SYDVKM in the germline V gene. V was cut by 3 bases and J by 3 bases, with 15 bases left in between. CDR3 bases: TGTGCCAGCAGTTTGTTGGTATCGGGTTTCAATCAGCCCCAGCATTTT. Its protein is CASSLLVSGFNQPQHF.

This chain links TRBV5-6 with TRBJ2-1, with D uncertain. Germline V gene lookup returns CDR1 SGHDT and CDR2 YYEEEE. The length of the CDR3 is 13 residues. The ends were cut back, 0 bases at V and 7 bases at J, with 8 bases in the middle. The CDR3: CASSLGYVNEQFF. In DNA, the CDR3 is TGTGCCAGCAGCTTGGGATACGTAAATGAGCAGTTCTTC.

This clonotype has a single count. This chain uses TRBV19 with TRBJ1-5, with 9 bases that match TRBD1. The V gene end was trimmed by 5 bases and the J gene end by 9 bases; junction bases not matched to a gene: 11. There are 15 residues in the CDR3. Germline CDR1 is LNHDA and CDR2 is SQIVND (reference sequence). The CDR3 loop is CASSSGTGRHPPQHF. The CDR3 DNA reads as TGTGCCAGTAGTTCAGGGACAGGGCGACATCCGCCCCAGCATTTT.

This clonotype was seen more than once but under ten times. This rearrangement joins TRBV14 to TRBJ1-5; D remains unclear. V lost 0 bases and J lost 2, with 11 bases in between. CDR1 is SGHDN, CDR2 FVKESK, per germline. The CDR3 covers 16 residues. CDR3 loop: CASSQDRVRGNQPQHF. The DNA of the CDR3 is TGTGCCAGCAGCCAAGATCGGGTGAGGGGCAATCAGCCCCAGCATTTT.

This clonotype was counted only a few times. The J gene is TRBJ2-7, the V gene TRBV27; TRBD2 is a possible D gene (6 bases). Germline values: CDR1 MNHEY, CDR2 SMNVEV (reference sequence). The CDR3 totals 18 residues. V lost 3 bases and J lost 2, with 23 bases in between. Written as DNA, the CDR3 is TGTGCCAGCAGTTTTTTGTCAGGAGGGGACCCGGGGGCCTACGAGCAGTACTTC. As protein: CASSFLSGGDPGAYEQYF.

This clonotype was detected many times. The V call is TRBV7-9, the J call TRBJ2-3; D not certain. From germline, CDR1 is SEHNR and CDR2 FQNEAQ (reference sequence). The CDR3 contains 13 residues. The V end was cut by 8 bases, the J end by 2 bases, with 11 bases between. CDR3 sequence (DNA): TGTGCCAGCGTGGGCAGGCCCACAGATACGCAGTATTTT. It translates to CASVGRPTDTQYF.

Many counts were recorded for this clonotype. The genes are TRBV7-8 and TRBJ2-5; 7 positions match TRBD1. Germline values: CDR1 SGHVS, CDR2 FQNEAQ. The trim removed 6 bases at V and 1 base at J, leaving 11 bases unmatched. The CDR3 runs to 16 residues. The CDR3 reads CASRGTALGVQETQYF. The DNA for the CDR3 is TGTGCCAGCAGGGGGACAGCCCTGGGGGTCCAAGAGACCCAGTACTTC. Full variable domain (rest looked up from reference TRBV7-8 and TRBJ2-5): GAGVSQSPRYKVAKRGQDVALRCDPISGHVSLFWYQQALGQGPEFLTYFQNEAQLDKSGLPSDRFFAERPEGSVSTLKIQRTQQEDSAVYLCASRGTALGVQETQYFGPGTRLLVL.

This clonotype has only a few counts. The chain employs TRBV2 and TRBJ1-1; D is unresolved. The V end was cut by 1 base, the J end by 3 bases, with 12 bases between. The germline V gene encodes CDR1 SNHLY and CDR2 FYNNEI. The CDR3 consists of 15 residues. CDR3 loop: CASSEVGKGDTEAFF. The CDR3 nucleotides are TGTGCCAGCAGTGAAGTAGGGAAAGGCGACACTGAAGCTTTCTTT.

This clonotype was counted many times. The chain uses TRBV7-6 and TRBJ2-1, with 12 bases aligning to TRBD2. V lost 1 base to trimming and J lost 2 bases; unmatched junction nucleotides: 0. The CDR3 contains 16 residues. Per the germline V gene, CDR1 is SGHVS and CDR2 is FNYEAQ. Here the CDR3 reads CASSLGTSGAYNEQFF. In DNA form, the CDR3 reads TGTGCCAGCAGCTTAGGGACTAGCGGGGCCTACAATGAGCAGTTCTTC.

This clonotype was picked up a small number of times. The chain joins TRBV12-3 or TRBV12-4 to TRBJ2-7, with D perhaps matching TRBD1 or TRBD2 (5 bases each). There are 15 residues in the CDR3. V was shortened by 6 bases and J by 2 bases, with 17 bases between the two germline ends. The CDR3 sequence: CASSRIRDRAYEQYF. In DNA form, the CDR3 reads TGTGCCAGCAGCAGGATCCGGGACCGAGCCTACGAGCAGTACTTC.

V and J are TRBV5-6 and TRBJ1-6; 9 nucleotides align to TRBD1. The V and J ends lost 3 bases and 9 bases, in that order; junction bases with no gene match: 13. Germline loops: CDR1 SGHDT, CDR2 YYEEEE. The CDR3 sequence is 17 residues long. The CDR3 loop reads CASSSETGGGSASPLHF. The DNA for the CDR3 is TGTGCCAGCAGCTCGGAAACAGGGGGCGGCTCGGCTTCACCCCTCCACTTT.

The chain joins TRBV6-2 or TRBV6-3 to TRBJ1-1, with D unresolved. Trimming left V 7 bases short and J 11 bases short, with 14 bases between. The CDR3 length is 11 residues. Germline loops: CDR1 MNHEY, CDR2 SVGEGT. The CDR3 spells CASIKAGSAFF. The CDR3 coding sequence is TGTGCCAGCATCAAGGCGGGTTCCGCTTTCTTT.

The rearrangement joins TRBV2 to TRBJ2-3; TRBD1 matches 8 bases. This CDR3 spans 15 amino acids. Germline V gene lookup returns CDR1 SNHLY and CDR2 FYNNEI. With V trimmed by 1 base and J by 5 bases, 5 bases remained unmatched. In DNA, the CDR3 is TGTGCCAGCAGTGAAGGGACAGGGCATAGAGATACGCAGTATTTT. This translates into CASSEGTGHRDTQYF.

In regard to this clonotype: A much larger clone lies one base from this, so it may be a read error. This chain uses TRBV28 with TRBJ1-2, with D perhaps TRBD1 (5 bases). V was pared by 7 bases and J by 5 bases, with 8 bases between. Per the germline V gene, CDR1 is MDHEN and CDR2 is SYDVKM. The CDR3 loop spans 11 amino acids. CDR3 amino acids: CASTDRYGYTF. The CDR3 nucleotides read TGTGCCAGCACCGACAGATATGGCTACACCTTC.

The gene calls are TRBV19 and TRBJ1-5; D remains unclear. Trimming stripped 5 bases from V and 0 bases from J, with 20 bases between. The CDR3 runs to 18 residues. Germline CDR1 reads LNHDA; CDR2 reads SQIVND (reference sequence). DNA of the CDR3: TGTGCCAGTAGTTCATACCCCGGACGGGATTATAGCAATCAGCCCCAGCATTTT. It codes for CASSSYPGRDYSNQPQHF.

This clonotype was counted only a few times. The chain carries TRBV4-1 and TRBJ2-1, with TRBD1 identical over 10 bases. The germline gives CDR1 MGHRA, CDR2 YSYEKL. V was clipped by 4 bases and J by 7 bases; unmatched bases: 7. The CDR3 loop spans 15 amino acids. The CDR3 loop is CASSRRGTGENEQFF. The CDR3 nucleotides are TGCGCCAGCAGCCGTCGGGGGACAGGGGAAAATGAGCAGTTCTTC.

The chain uses TRBV20-1 and TRBJ1-6; no clear D gene. The CDR3 totals 16 residues. The V and J ends lost 5 bases and 5 bases respectively, with 19 bases between them. Germline V lookup: CDR1 DFQATT, CDR2 SNEGSKA (reference sequence). For the CDR3, the DNA is TGCAGTGCTCCTGTTGGTTGGGCCTATCATAATTCACCCCTCCACTTT. Translated, it gives CSAPVGWAYHNSPLHF.

This chain uses TRBV27 with TRBJ2-7; D may be TRBD1 (5 bases). The germline V and J ends were trimmed by 1 base and 5 bases, with 9 bases remaining between them. The CDR3 is 13 residues long. CDR1 is MNHEY and CDR2 is SMNVEV in the germline V gene (reference sequence). CDR3 bases: TGTGCCAGCAGTTTATGGCGGACAAACGAGCAGTACTTC. It translates to CASSLWRTNEQYF.

This chain uses TRBV10-2 with TRBJ2-1, with a weak D call TRBD2 (5 bases). CDR1 is WSHSY and CDR2 is SAAADI in the germline V gene. This CDR3 spans 15 amino acids. V dropped 1 base and J dropped 3 bases, with 10 bases sitting between them. Here the CDR3 reads CASSEYAGSYNEQFF. In DNA, the CDR3 is TGCGCCAGCAGTGAGTATGCGGGCAGCTACAATGAGCAGTTCTTC.

This clonotype was counted ten times or more. This chain connects TRBV7-2 to TRBJ2-5; 8 positions agree with TRBD2. This CDR3 has 18 amino acids. Germline V CDR1 and CDR2: SGHTA, FQGNSA. Losses at the gene ends were 3 bases for V and 1 base for J; bases not matched to a gene: 13. The CDR3 DNA reads as TGTGCCAGCAGCTTGACTTGGATAGGCGGGGGGCTCCAAGAGACCCAGTACTTC. This encodes CASSLTWIGGGLQETQYF.

The V and J genes are TRBV24-1 and TRBJ2-5; a possible D gene is TRBD1 (6 bases). The CDR3 contains 13 residues. Trimming took off 5 bases at V and 5 bases at J, with 11 bases between the two ends. Looked up from germline, CDR1 is KGHDR and CDR2 is SFDVKD. CDR3 in amino acids: CATSVAGVETQYF. CDR3 nucleotides: TGTGCCACCAGTGTGGCAGGGGTGGAGACCCAGTACTTC.